Detailed here is one T cell receptor beta chain. As yet, its antigen is unknown. One end of the junction fails to match germline, which may point to a read error. CDR1 SGHDN and CDR2 FVKESK come from the germline V gene. The CDR3 consists of 12 residues. Lactation, pregnancy, uncontrolled infections and other autoimmune diseases were all grounds for excluding patients. The sample comes from a study of Graves' ophthalmopathy and Graves' hyperthyroidism. The study, taken as a whole, reports: Detected in blood as well were most expanded thyroid clonotypes with frequency above 0.001. Sensitivity reached approximately 88% and specificity roughly 82% for a 13-signature model separating ophthalmopathy from stable hyperthyroidism.

From RNA, the CDR3 regions of TCR beta chains were amplified and sequenced. A first-round RT-PCR used HTBI primers, followed by a second-round multiplex PCR. TCRdb reanalysed the multiplex PCR reads using MiXCR and keeps one entry per CDR3 protein. The sample records almost 750,000 distinct CDR3 sequences, roughly two fifths being singletons. The sample was peripheral blood. The TCR originated in an adult man with Graves' ophthalmopathy. J is TRBJ2-5 and V is TRBV14; D remains unclear. CDR3 in DNA: TGTGTCAGCAGCCAAGTGATTTCGACACAGTACTTC. This sequence encodes CVSSQVISTQYF.